This T cell receptor (beta chain) was observed in a study of blood T cell repertoires in COVID-19. As for the study in general: Some COVID-19 samples were acute and others convalescent; all came from the United States, Italy and Spain.

TCRdb keeps only in-frame clones here, not all; method: immunoSEQ multiplex PCR. The data show 45,000 to 55,000 clones, more than 75% seen once. This TCR derives from a woman between 50 and 59 years old with acute COVID-19. Input material: PBMCs or T cells enriched from blood (not recorded which).

This chain's CDR3 is CASSLLETGYSGANVLTF. The CDR3 coding sequence is TGCGCCAGCAGTCTGCTTGAGACAGGGTACTCTGGGGCCAACGTCCTGACTTTC. The genes are TRBV4-1 and TRBJ2-6, with 7 nucleotides matching TRBD1. J lost 0 bases, V lost 6 bases, and 11 bases had no gene match. Germline lookup yields CDR1 MGHRA and CDR2 YSYEKL. The CDR3 has 18 amino acids.